This record concerns one TCR beta chain sequence. This clone may be a read error of a much larger clone one base away. From germline, CDR1 is SGHNT and CDR2 YENEEA. The CDR3 contains 14 residues. Genomic DNA, serving as template, underwent TCR beta VDJ and CDR3 profiling. In TCRdb, the reads were re-called with MiXCR into one record per CDR3 protein. Of hundreds of thousands of distinct CDR3 sequences listed, 55% to 75% are singletons. This sample was taken from a study of CD8+CD57+ T cells in acquired aplastic anemia. Material for sequencing was sorted CD4+, CD8+, or CD8+CD57+ T cells (not recorded which) from PBMCs. The receptor was derived from a human donor in good health, serving as a control. The chain is built from TRBV11-3 and TRBJ2-2; D is perhaps TRBD2 (6 bases). CDR3 coding DNA: TGTGCCAGCAGCCTCGGGGGTCCCACCGGGGAGCCGTTTTTT. This gives the protein CASSLGGPTGEPFF.